This is a list of T cell receptor beta chains from one sample in a study of blood T cell repertoires in COVID-19. Clones were sequenced by immunoSEQ multiplex PCR, and TCRdb holds only the in-frame ones, with some missing. The sample holds about 220,000 clones; approximately 85% are singletons and the top ten take around 4.7%. The sample consisted of peripheral blood. These receptors were taken from a woman aged 70-85 years with acute or convalescent COVID-19. Both conserved end residues are part of each CDR3. A D gene is named only where the DNA matches it firmly. Some rows mark clone size as missing; the rest say once, few, many or name a class of expanded clone.

clone_size	d_call	j_call	cdr3_length	v_call	cdr3_aa	cdr3_nt
few	NA	TRBJ1-4	14	TRBV19	CASSIPGRNEKLFF	TGTGCCAGTAGTATTCCCGGTAGAAATGAAAAACTGTTTTTT
few	NA	TRBJ2-2	15	TRBV7-9	CASSFAPPGVGELFF	TGTGCCAGCAGCTTCGCCCCCCCGGGGGTCGGGGAGCTGTTTTTT
NA	TRBD1	TRBJ1-2	14	TRBV11-2	CASSFGQGASGYTF	TGTGCCAGCAGCTTTGGACAGGGGGCAAGTGGCTACACCTTC
few	NA	TRBJ1-3	15	TRBV2	CASRPTESSGNTIYF	TGTGCCAGCAGGCCGACAGAGAGCTCTGGAAACACCATATATTTT
NA	TRBD1	TRBJ1-3	14	TRBV6-5	CASRGQGRGNTIYF	TGTGCCAGCAGGGGACAGGGGAGAGGAAACACCATATATTTT
NA	TRBD1	TRBJ1-2	14	TRBV5-6	CASSFKGQGYGYTF	TGTGCCAGCAGCTTTAAAGGACAGGGATATGGCTACACCTTC
NA	TRBD1	TRBJ2-7	15	TRBV7-4	CASSADRGPTYEQYF	TGTGCCAGCAGCGCCGACAGGGGCCCCACCTACGAGCAGTACTTC
NA	NA	TRBJ2-1	14	TRBV7-9	CASSLGLAGNEQFF	TGTGCCAGCAGCTTAGGGCTAGCTGGGAATGAGCAGTTCTTC
NA	TRBD1	TRBJ2-3	18	TRBV7-2	CASSGRQGLITALNTQYF	TGTGCCAGCAGCGGACGACAGGGCTTGATAACCGCTCTTAATACGCAGTATTTT
once	NA	TRBJ2-2	15	TRBV28	CASSLYSGGTGELFF	TGTGCCAGCAGTTTATACTCAGGAGGCACCGGGGAGCTGTTTTTT
once	NA	TRBJ2-3	16	TRBV3-1/TRBV3-2	CASSHHRDWGTDTQYF	TGTGCCAGCAGCCACCACAGGGATTGGGGCACAGATACGCAGTATTTT
NA	NA	TRBJ2-7	13	TRBV24-1	CATEDTFSYEQYF	TGTGCCACCGAAGACACCTTTAGCTACGAGCAGTACTTC
few	NA	TRBJ1-2	14	TRBV6-6	CASSYSSQGHGYTF	TGTGCCAGCAGTTACTCGAGTCAGGGACACGGCTACACCTTC
NA	NA	TRBJ2-2	13	TRBV6-5	CAIKPGFGGELFF	TGTGCCATTAAGCCGGGATTCGGAGGGGAGCTGTTTTTT
NA	TRBD1	TRBJ1-5	17	TRBV3-1/TRBV3-2	CASSFGPGTGGNQPQHF	TGTGCCAGCAGCTTCGGCCCCGGGACAGGGGGAAATCAGCCCCAGCATTTT
NA	TRBD1	TRBJ1-1	14	TRBV3-1/TRBV3-2	CASSTGQLNTEAFF	TGTGCCAGCAGCACGGGACAGCTGAACACTGAAGCTTTCTTT
NA	TRBD1	TRBJ1-2	15	TRBV6-2/TRBV6-3	CASTPKDRANYGYTF	TGTGCCAGCACCCCGAAGGACAGGGCTAACTATGGCTACACCTTC
NA	NA	TRBJ2-3	14	TRBV3-1/TRBV3-2	CASSQDSGGGTQYF	TGTGCCAGCAGCCAAGATTCAGGGGGAGGTACGCAGTATTTT
NA	NA	TRBJ2-2	15	TRBV19	CASSSLQVNTGELFF	TGTGCCAGTAGTTCACTACAGGTGAACACCGGGGAGCTGTTTTTT
NA	TRBD1	TRBJ1-5	12	TRBV19	CASSDRVQPQHF	TGTGCCAGTAGTGACAGGGTCCAGCCCCAGCATTTT
NA	TRBD1	TRBJ1-2	14	TRBV24-1	CATSPGTGGNGYTF	TGTGCCACCAGTCCTGGGACAGGGGGCAATGGCTACACCTTC
NA	NA	TRBJ2-2	16	TRBV24-1	CATSDSSDTYTGELFF	TGTGCCACCAGTGATTCCTCGGACACCTACACCGGGGAGCTGTTTTTT
NA	NA	TRBJ1-1	12	TRBV29-1	CSVQAGLGEAFF	TGCAGCGTTCAAGCAGGTTTAGGAGAAGCTTTCTTT
NA	TRBD1	TRBJ2-7	16	TRBV7-2	CASSLRPGQGQNEQYF	TGTGCCAGCAGCTTGAGACCGGGACAGGGACAGAACGAGCAGTACTTC
NA	NA	TRBJ2-1	19	TRBV21-1	CASSKENERRSRKFDEQFF	TGTGCCAGCAGCAAAGAAAACGAAAGGAGGAGTAGGAAATTCGATGAGCAGTTCTTC
NA	NA	TRBJ2-3	18	TRBV7-9	CASSFERIVAQTSDTQYF	TGTGCCAGCAGCTTCGAAAGAATAGTAGCCCAAACGTCAGATACGCAGTATTTT
NA	TRBD1	TRBJ1-2	15	TRBV19	CASSTRDRGNYGYTF	TGTGCCAGTAGTACCCGGGACAGGGGAAACTATGGCTACACCTTC
NA	TRBD1	TRBJ1-2	15	TRBV4-1	CASSQPDRGPMGYTF	TGCGCCAGCAGCCAACCCGACAGGGGGCCTATGGGCTACACCTTC